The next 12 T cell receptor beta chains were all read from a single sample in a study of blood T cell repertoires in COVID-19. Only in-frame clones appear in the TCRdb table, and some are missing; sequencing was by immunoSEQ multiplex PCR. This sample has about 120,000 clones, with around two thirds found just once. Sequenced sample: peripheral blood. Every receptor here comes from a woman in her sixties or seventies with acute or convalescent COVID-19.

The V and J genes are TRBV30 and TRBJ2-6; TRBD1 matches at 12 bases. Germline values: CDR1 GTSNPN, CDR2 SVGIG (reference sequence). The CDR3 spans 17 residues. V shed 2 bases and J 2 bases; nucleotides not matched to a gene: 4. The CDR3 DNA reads TGTGCCTGGAGTAAGGGACAGGGGGCGGCTGGGGCCAACGTCCTGACTTTC. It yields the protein CAWSKGQGAAGANVLTF.

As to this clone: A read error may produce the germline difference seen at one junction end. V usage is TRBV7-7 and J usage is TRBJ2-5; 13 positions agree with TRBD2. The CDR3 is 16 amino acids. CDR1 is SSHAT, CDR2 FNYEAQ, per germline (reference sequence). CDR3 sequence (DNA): TGTGCTAGCAGCTTAGGAGGACTAGCGGGAGAAGAGACCCAGTACTTC. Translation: CASSLGGLAGEETQYF. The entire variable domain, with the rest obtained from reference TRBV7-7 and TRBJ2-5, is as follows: GAGVSQSPRYKVTKRGQDVTLRCDPISSHATLYWYQQALGQGPEFLTYFNYEAQPDKSGLPSDRFSAERPEGSISTLTIQRTEQRDSAMYRCASSLGGLAGEETQYFGPGTRLLVL.

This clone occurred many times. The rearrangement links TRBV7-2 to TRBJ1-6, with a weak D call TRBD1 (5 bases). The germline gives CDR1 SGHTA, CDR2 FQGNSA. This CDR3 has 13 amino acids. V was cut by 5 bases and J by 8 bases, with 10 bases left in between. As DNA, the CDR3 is TGTGCCAGCAGCGTCGACAGTTATTCACCCCTCCACTTT. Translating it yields CASSVDSYSPLHF.

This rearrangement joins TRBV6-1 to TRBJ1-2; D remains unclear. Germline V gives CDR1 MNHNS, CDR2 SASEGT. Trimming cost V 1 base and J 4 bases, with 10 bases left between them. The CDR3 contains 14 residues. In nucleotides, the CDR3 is TGTGCCAGCAGTGAAGAAATTTGGAGCTATGGCTACACCTTC. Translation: CASSEEIWSYGYTF.

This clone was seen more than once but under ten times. CDR3 in DNA: TGTGCCAGCAGCTTAGCGACAGACTACGAGCAGTACTTC. It translates to CASSLATDYEQYF. The chain is built from TRBV7-9 and TRBJ2-7, with a tentative D call TRBD1 (5 bases). Germline V gives CDR1 SEHNR, CDR2 FQNEAQ (reference sequence). Trimming shortened V by 0 bases and J by 3 bases, and 6 bases separated the two germline ends. This CDR3 has 13 amino acids.

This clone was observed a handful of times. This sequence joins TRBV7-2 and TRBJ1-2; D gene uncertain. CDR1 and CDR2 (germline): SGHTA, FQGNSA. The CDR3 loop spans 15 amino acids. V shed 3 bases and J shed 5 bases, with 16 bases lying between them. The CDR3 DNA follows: TGTGCCAGCAGCTTGCGACAAAGGAGGGATTATGGCTACACCTTC. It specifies CASSLRQRRDYGYTF.

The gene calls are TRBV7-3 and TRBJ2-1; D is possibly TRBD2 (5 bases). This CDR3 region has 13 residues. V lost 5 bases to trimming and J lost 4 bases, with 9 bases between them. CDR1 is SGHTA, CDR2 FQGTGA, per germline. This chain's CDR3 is CASSDGIYNEQFF. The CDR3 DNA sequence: TGTGCCAGCAGCGACGGGATTTACAATGAGCAGTTCTTC.

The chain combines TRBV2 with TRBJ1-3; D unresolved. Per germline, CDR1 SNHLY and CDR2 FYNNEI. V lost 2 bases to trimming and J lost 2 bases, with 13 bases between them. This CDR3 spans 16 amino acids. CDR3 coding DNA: TGTGCCAGCAGTGAAATGGCCCTCGGGACTGGAAACACCATATATTTT. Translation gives CASSEMALGTGNTIYF. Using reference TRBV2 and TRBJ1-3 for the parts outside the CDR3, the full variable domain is EPEVTQTPSHQVTQMGQEVILRCVPISNHLYFYWYRQILGQKVEFLVSFYNNEISEKSEIFDDQFSVERPDGSNFTLKIRSTKLEDSAMYFCASSEMALGTGNTIYFGEGSWLTVV.

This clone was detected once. The CDR3 is CATSDSYEQFF. CDR3 coding DNA: TGTGCCACCAGTGATTCGTATGAGCAGTTCTTC. This chain joins TRBV24-1 and TRBJ2-1; D gene uncertain. Trimming cost V 2 bases and J 8 bases, with 3 bases left between them. Looked up from germline, CDR1 is KGHDR and CDR2 is SFDVKD. The CDR3 totals 11 residues.

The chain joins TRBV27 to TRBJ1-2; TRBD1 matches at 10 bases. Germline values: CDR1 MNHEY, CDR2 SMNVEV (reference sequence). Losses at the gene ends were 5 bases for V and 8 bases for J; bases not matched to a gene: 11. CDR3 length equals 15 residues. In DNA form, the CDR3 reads TGTGCCAGCAGTCCTACCGGGACAGGGGATCGGGGCTACACCTTC. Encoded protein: CASSPTGTGDRGYTF.

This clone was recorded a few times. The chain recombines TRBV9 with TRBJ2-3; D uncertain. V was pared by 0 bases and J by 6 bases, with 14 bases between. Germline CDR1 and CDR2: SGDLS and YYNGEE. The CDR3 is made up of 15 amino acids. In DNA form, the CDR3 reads TGTGCCAGCAGCGTAGCTCCTACGTATAAGGATACGCAGTATTTT. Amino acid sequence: CASSVAPTYKDTQYF.

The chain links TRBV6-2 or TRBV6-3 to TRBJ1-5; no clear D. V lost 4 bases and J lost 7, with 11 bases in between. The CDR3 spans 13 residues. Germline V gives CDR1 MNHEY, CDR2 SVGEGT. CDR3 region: CASSSDNRQPQHF. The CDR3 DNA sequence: TGTGCCAGCAGTTCCGACAACCGGCAGCCCCAGCATTTT.